The 21 T cell receptor beta chains given below trace back to one sample, sequenced in a study of shared clonotypes between healthy human individuals. Method: immunoSEQ multiplex PCR; TCRdb's copy keeps in-frame clones and lacks some. The table shows some 360,000 clones, with less than 75% occurring only once. The material sequenced was memory CD4+ T cells sorted from blood. Subset here: CD45RA-negative fraction. The receptor set was obtained from a man aged 25-45 years in good health.

The chain recombines TRBV6-1 with TRBJ1-5; 10 positions match TRBD1. The trim removed 2 bases at V and 5 bases at J, leaving 6 bases unmatched. CDR3 length: 16 residues. CDR1 and CDR2 from the germline V gene are MNHNS and SASEGT. The CDR3 reads CASSEYGTGAYQPQHF. In DNA, the CDR3 is TGTGCCAGCAGTGAATACGGGACAGGGGCGTATCAGCCCCAGCATTTT.

The chain couples TRBV30 to TRBJ1-3; D gene uncertain. Germline V lookup: CDR1 GTSNPN, CDR2 SVGIG (reference sequence). The CDR3 is 12 amino acids. Trimming took 4 bases from V and 4 from J, leaving 8 bases between them. As DNA, the CDR3 is TGTGCCTGGAACTCTCCCGGAAACACCATATATTTT. Translation gives CAWNSPGNTIYF. Full variable domain (missing parts from reference TRBV30 and TRBJ1-3): SQTIHQWPATLVQPVGSPLSLECTVEGTSNPNLYWYRQAAGRGLQLLFYSVGIGQISSEVPQNLSASRPQDRQFILSSKKLLLSDSGFYLCAWNSPGNTIYFGEGSWLTVV.

This clone was observed a few times. V and J are TRBV15 and TRBJ2-1, with 7 bases aligning to TRBD1. The germline gives CDR1 LNHNV, CDR2 YYDKDF (reference sequence). Trimming took 4 bases from V and 6 from J; bases not matched to a gene: 9. This CDR3 has 15 amino acids. The CDR3 DNA is TGTGCCACCAGCACGACACCGACAGGGACCAATGAGCAGTTCTTC. It encodes CATSTTPTGTNEQFF.

CDR3 in DNA: TGTGCCTGGAGCCACTCCGGGACTGGCGTCTATGGCTACACCTTC. Its translation is CAWSHSGTGVYGYTF. J is TRBJ1-2 and V is TRBV30; D might be TRBD1 (5 bases). CDR3 length: 15 amino acids. Germline-derived CDR1 and CDR2 are GTSNPN and SVGIG (reference sequence). The V and J ends lost 3 bases and 4 bases respectively, with 18 bases between them.

This chain joins TRBV11-2 and TRBJ2-7, with TRBD2 identical over 10 bases. There are 18 residues in the CDR3. Germline V gene sequence: CDR1 SGHAT, CDR2 FQNNGV. V was pared by 5 bases and J by 2 bases, with 15 bases of the junction left unmatched. The CDR3 nucleotides are TGTGCCAGCAGCCGAACCTTCCAGACTAGCGGGTATACCTACGAGCAGTACTTC. Translating gives CASSRTFQTSGYTYEQYF.

The gene calls are TRBV19 and TRBJ1-2, with TRBD1 identical over 12 bases. With V trimmed by 4 bases and J by 8 bases, 8 bases remained unmatched. In germline, CDR1 is LNHDA, CDR2 SQIVND (reference sequence). CDR3 length: 15 residues. The CDR3 reads CASSNRGQGARGYTF. CDR3 DNA: TGTGCCAGTAGTAACCGGGGACAGGGGGCGCGAGGCTACACCTTC. The variable domain in full, completed from reference TRBV19 and TRBJ1-2, reads DGGITQSPKYLFRKEGQNVTLSCEQNLNHDAMYWYRQDPGQGLRLIYYSQIVNDFQKGDIAEGYSVSREKKESFPLTVTSAQKNPTAFYLCASSNRGQGARGYTFGSGTRLTVV.

The rearrangement links TRBV5-4 to TRBJ1-2; D is unresolved. The CDR3 sequence is 13 residues long. With 1 base removed from V and 4 bases from J, the gap between germline ends came to 8 bases. In germline, CDR1 is SGHNT, CDR2 YYREEE (reference sequence). The CDR3 protein is CASSLSTIYGYTF. CDR3 bases: TGTGCCAGCAGCTTGAGCACAATCTATGGCTACACCTTC.

The V call is TRBV14, the J call TRBJ2-1; TRBD2 is a possible D gene (5 bases). Looked up from germline, CDR1 is SGHDN and CDR2 is FVKESK. Trimming stripped 1 base from V and 4 bases from J, with 11 bases between. This CDR3 comprises 15 residues. CDR3 sequence reads: CASSQGGSWYNEQFF. DNA for the CDR3: TGTGCCAGCAGCCAAGGTGGGAGCTGGTACAATGAGCAGTTCTTC.

The CDR3 region is CASSPHPRVNEQYF. In DNA form, the CDR3 reads TGTGCCAGCAGCCCCCACCCGAGGGTCAACGAGCAGTACTTC. The chain joins TRBV9 to TRBJ2-7; D perhaps matches TRBD2 (5 bases). Looked up from germline, CDR1 is SGDLS and CDR2 is YYNGEE. The V end was cut by 4 bases, the J end by 5 bases, with 16 bases between. The CDR3 is 14 residues long.

The gene calls are TRBV2 and TRBJ2-7; D is perhaps TRBD1 (6 bases). This CDR3 comprises 15 residues. The germline CDR1 and CDR2 sequences are SNHLY and FYNNEI. V shed 5 bases and J shed 7 bases, with 21 bases lying between them. The CDR3 is CASSPDMPGVGEQYF. The CDR3 bases are TGTGCCAGCAGTCCCGACATGCCAGGGGTGGGGGAGCAGTACTTC.

The rearrangement links TRBV5-1 to TRBJ2-5; D is uncertain. The CDR3 covers 13 residues. Deletions cut 2 bases from V and 2 bases from J, with 7 bases between. Germline assignment: CDR1 SGHRS and CDR2 YFSETQ. The CDR3 coding sequence is TGCGCCAGCAGCTTAAGGGCACAAGAGACCCAGTACTTC. Protein sequence: CASSLRAQETQYF.

In this sample, this clone turned up many times. The gene calls are TRBV5-1 and TRBJ2-2, with D tentatively TRBD1 or TRBD2 (5 bases each). The V gene lost 5 bases and the J gene lost 1 base, with 15 bases spanning the gap. Germline assignment: CDR1 SGHRS and CDR2 YFSETQ. This CDR3 region has 16 residues. The CDR3 nucleotides are TGCGCCAGCAGTCAACTCGGGGCGGGGAACACCGGGGAGCTGTTTTTT. It encodes CASSQLGAGNTGELFF.

The rearrangement joins TRBV10-2 to TRBJ2-3; 7 bases match TRBD2. V trimming: 3 bases; J trimming: 6 bases; junction bases outside the gene matches: 3. The CDR3 is 13 residues long. Germline CDR1 and CDR2: WSHSY and SAAADI. In nucleotides, the CDR3 is TGCGCCAGCAGTGATCGGGAGGCGGATACGCAGTATTTT. The encoded protein is CASSDREADTQYF.

V is TRBV7-2 and J is TRBJ2-5, with TRBD2 as a possible D gene (5 bases). Trimming stripped 4 bases from V and 3 bases from J, with 12 bases between. CDR3 length: 14 residues. CDR1 SGHTA and CDR2 FQGNSA come from the germline V gene. The CDR3, as DNA: TGTGCCAGCAGCTACGGGGATCTAAAAGAGACCCAGTACTTC. It encodes CASSYGDLKETQYF. Supplemented by reference TRBV7-2 and TRBJ2-5, the full variable domain reads GAGVSQSPSNKVTEKGKDVELRCDPISGHTALYWYRQSLGQGLEFLIYFQGNSAPDKSGLPSDRFSAERTGGSVSTLTIQRTQQEDSAVYLCASSYGDLKETQYFGPGTRLLVL.

V gene TRBV7-2 combines with J gene TRBJ2-4; D perhaps matches TRBD1 (5 bases). The ends were cut back, 6 bases at V and 6 bases at J, with 12 bases in the middle. The V gene's germline CDR1 is SGHTA and CDR2 FQGNSA. This CDR3 has 13 amino acids. CDR3 in DNA: TGTGCCAGCAGTCCAGGGCTAAGAAACATTCAGTACTTC. Encoded protein: CASSPGLRNIQYF.

In this sample, this clone turned up once. The gene calls are TRBV27 and TRBJ1-5; D ambiguous. This CDR3 is built from 16 residues. The V end lost 5 bases, the J end lost 2 bases, and 16 bases lay between the germline ends. CDR1 is MNHEY and CDR2 is SMNVEV in the germline V gene (reference sequence). CDR3 sequence: CASSTRIGGGNQPQHF. The CDR3 DNA is TGTGCCAGCAGTACCCGGATAGGCGGGGGCAATCAGCCCCAGCATTTT.

This clone was counted a single time. The V call is TRBV7-2, the J call TRBJ1-4, with 8 nucleotides matching TRBD1. CDR1 and CDR2 (germline): SGHTA, FQGNSA. V lost 4 bases and J lost 7; bases outside the gene matches: 5. The CDR3 is 14 amino acids. CDR3 DNA sequence: TGTGCCAGCAGCTCAGGGGGCGCCGGTGAAAAACTGTTTTTT. Its protein product is CASSSGGAGEKLFF.

The rearrangement joins TRBV5-8 to TRBJ2-1, with TRBD1 matching over 7 bases. CDR1 and CDR2 from the germline V gene are SGHTS and YDEGEE. The ends lost 1 base at V and 4 bases at J; junction bases unmatched: 2. This CDR3 has 14 residues. For the CDR3, the DNA is TGTGCCAGCAGCTTGCGGGACAGTTACAATGAGCAGTTCTTC. The encoded protein is CASSLRDSYNEQFF.

This clone was seen just once. The V call is TRBV13, the J call TRBJ2-2; possibly TRBD1 for D (5 bases). Germline assignment: CDR1 PRHDT and CDR2 FYEKMQ (reference sequence). With 5 bases removed from V and 1 base from J, the gap between germline ends came to 11 bases. This CDR3 is 15 amino acids long. In nucleotides, the CDR3 is TGTGCCAGCAGCGGACCGACAGAGAACACCGGGGAGCTGTTTTTT. Its protein product is CASSGPTENTGELFF. The entire variable domain, with the rest obtained from reference TRBV13 and TRBJ2-2, is as follows: AAGVIQSPRHLIKEKRETATLKCYPIPRHDTVYWYQQGPGQDPQFLISFYEKMQSDKGSIPDRFSAQQFSDYHSELNMSSLELGDSALYFCASSGPTENTGELFFGEGSRLTVL.

The chain combines TRBV2 with TRBJ2-2; 10 bases are a match to TRBD2. V trimming: 5 bases; J trimming: 6 bases; junction bases outside the gene matches: 3. In germline, CDR1 is SNHLY, CDR2 FYNNEI. This CDR3 region has 14 residues. The CDR3: CASSLAGAPGELFF. DNA of the CDR3: TGTGCCAGCAGTCTAGCGGGAGCGCCCGGGGAGCTGTTTTTT. Filled out from reference TRBV2 and TRBJ2-2, the complete variable domain reads EPEVTQTPSHQVTQMGQEVILRCVPISNHLYFYWYRQILGQKVEFLVSFYNNEISEKSEIFDDQFSVERPDGSNFTLKIRSTKLEDSAMYFCASSLAGAPGELFFGEGSRLTVL.

The genes are TRBV25-1 and TRBJ2-6; D not resolved. There are 13 residues in the CDR3. The V and J ends lost 6 bases and 3 bases respectively, with 6 bases between them. Germline V CDR1 and CDR2: MGHDK, SYGVNS. CDR3 in amino acids: CASSADGANVLTF. In DNA, the CDR3 is TGTGCCAGCAGCGCCGATGGGGCCAACGTCCTGACTTTC.